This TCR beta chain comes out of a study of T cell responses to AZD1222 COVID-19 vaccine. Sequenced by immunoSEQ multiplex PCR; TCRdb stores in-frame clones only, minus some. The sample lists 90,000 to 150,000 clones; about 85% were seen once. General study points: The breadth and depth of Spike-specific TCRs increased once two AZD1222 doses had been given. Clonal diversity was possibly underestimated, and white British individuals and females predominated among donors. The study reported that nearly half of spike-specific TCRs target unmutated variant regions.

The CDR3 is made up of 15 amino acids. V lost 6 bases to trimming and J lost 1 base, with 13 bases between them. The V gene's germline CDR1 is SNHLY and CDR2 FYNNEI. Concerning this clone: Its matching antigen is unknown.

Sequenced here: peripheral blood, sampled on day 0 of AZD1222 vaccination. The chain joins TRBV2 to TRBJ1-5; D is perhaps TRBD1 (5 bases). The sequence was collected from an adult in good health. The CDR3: CASRQGTASNQPQHF. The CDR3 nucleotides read TGTGCCAGCAGGCAGGGAACGGCGAGCAATCAGCCCCAGCATTTT.